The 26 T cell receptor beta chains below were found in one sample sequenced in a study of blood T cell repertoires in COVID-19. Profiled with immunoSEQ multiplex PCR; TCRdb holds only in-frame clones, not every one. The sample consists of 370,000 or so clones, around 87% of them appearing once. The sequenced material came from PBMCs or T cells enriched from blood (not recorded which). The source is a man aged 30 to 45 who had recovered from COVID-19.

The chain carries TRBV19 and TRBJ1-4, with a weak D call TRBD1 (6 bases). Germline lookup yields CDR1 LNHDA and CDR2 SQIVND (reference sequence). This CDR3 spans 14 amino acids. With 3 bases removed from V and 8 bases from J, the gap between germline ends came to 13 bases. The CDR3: CASSMGRGGEKLFF. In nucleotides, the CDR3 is TGTGCCAGTAGTATGGGCAGGGGTGGCGAAAAACTGTTTTTT.

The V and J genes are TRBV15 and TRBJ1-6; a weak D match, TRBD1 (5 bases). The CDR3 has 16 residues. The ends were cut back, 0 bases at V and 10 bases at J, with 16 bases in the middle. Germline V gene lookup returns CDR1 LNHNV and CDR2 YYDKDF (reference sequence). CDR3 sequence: CATSRDRPGNNSPLHF. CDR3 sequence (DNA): TGTGCCACCAGCAGAGATCGCCCAGGGAACAACTCACCCCTCCACTTT.

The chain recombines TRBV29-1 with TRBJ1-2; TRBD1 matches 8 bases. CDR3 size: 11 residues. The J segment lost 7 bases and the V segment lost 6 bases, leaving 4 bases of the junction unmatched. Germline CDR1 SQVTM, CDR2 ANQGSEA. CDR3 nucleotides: TGCAGCGTCACGGACAGGGCTGGCTACACCTTC. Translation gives CSVTDRAGYTF.

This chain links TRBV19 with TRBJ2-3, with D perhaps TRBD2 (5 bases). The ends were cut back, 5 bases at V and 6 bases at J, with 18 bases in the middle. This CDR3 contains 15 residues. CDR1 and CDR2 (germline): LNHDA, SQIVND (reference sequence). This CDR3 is CASSRGFTPGDTQYF. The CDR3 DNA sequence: TGTGCCAGTAGTCGGGGATTTACGCCGGGGGATACGCAGTATTTT.

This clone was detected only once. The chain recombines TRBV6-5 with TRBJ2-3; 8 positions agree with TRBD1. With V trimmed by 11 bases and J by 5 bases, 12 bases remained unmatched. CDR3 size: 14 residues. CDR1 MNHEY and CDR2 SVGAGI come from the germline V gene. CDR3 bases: TGTGCCGAAGCAAATACACAGGGGGGAGATACGCAGTATTTT. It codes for CAEANTQGGDTQYF.

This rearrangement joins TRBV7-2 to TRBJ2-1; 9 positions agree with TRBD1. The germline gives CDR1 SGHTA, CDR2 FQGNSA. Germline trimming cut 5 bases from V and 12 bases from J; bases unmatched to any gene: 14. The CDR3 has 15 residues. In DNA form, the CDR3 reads TGTGCCAGCAGCATGGGACAGGGTCAGGTCTTGTGGCAGTTCTTC. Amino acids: CASSMGQGQVLWQFF.

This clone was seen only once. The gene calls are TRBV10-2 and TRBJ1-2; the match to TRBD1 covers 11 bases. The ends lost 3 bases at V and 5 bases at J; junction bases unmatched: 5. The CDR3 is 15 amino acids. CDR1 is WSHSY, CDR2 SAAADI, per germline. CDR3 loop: CASSDPGQGVYGYTF. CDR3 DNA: TGCGCCAGCAGTGACCCGGGACAGGGGGTTTATGGCTACACCTTC.

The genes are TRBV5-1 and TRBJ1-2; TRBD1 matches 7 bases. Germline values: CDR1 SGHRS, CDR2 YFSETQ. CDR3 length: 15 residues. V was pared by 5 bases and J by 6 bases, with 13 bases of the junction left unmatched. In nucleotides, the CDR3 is TGCGCCAGCAGGTTTTGGGACAGAGTGGTTGATGGCTACACCTTC. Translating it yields CASRFWDRVVDGYTF.

The CDR3 is CATSRDSSEKLFF. CDR3 nucleotide sequence: TGTGCCACCAGCAGAGATTCGAGTGAAAAACTGTTTTTT. This chain uses TRBV15 with TRBJ1-4, with D unclear. The germline CDR1 and CDR2 sequences are LNHNV and YYDKDF (reference sequence). This CDR3 is 13 amino acids long. The V end was cut by 0 bases, the J end by 7 bases, with 6 bases between.

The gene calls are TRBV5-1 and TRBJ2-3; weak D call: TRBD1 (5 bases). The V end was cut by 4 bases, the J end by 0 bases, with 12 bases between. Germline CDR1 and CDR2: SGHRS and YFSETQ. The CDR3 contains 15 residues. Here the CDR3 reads CASSTQGSSTDTQYF. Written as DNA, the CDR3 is TGCGCCAGCAGCACTCAGGGTTCCAGCACAGATACGCAGTATTTT.

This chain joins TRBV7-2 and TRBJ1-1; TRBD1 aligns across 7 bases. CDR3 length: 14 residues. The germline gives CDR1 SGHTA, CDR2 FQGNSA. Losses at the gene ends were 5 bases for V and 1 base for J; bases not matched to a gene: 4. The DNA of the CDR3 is TGTGCCAGCAGCCGTAGGGGGCAGAACACTGAAGCTTTCTTT. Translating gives CASSRRGQNTEAFF. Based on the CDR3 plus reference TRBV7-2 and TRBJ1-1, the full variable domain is GAGVSQSPSNKVTEKGKDVELRCDPISGHTALYWYRQSLGQGLEFLIYFQGNSAPDKSGLPSDRFSAERTGGSVSTLTIQRTQQEDSAVYLCASSRRGQNTEAFFGQGTRLTVV.

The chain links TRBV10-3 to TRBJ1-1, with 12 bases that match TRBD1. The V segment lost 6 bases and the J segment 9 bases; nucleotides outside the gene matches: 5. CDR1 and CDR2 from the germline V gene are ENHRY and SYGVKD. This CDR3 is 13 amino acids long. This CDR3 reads CAIRGQGAVQAFF. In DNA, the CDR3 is TGTGCCATCAGGGGACAGGGGGCAGTTCAAGCTTTCTTT.

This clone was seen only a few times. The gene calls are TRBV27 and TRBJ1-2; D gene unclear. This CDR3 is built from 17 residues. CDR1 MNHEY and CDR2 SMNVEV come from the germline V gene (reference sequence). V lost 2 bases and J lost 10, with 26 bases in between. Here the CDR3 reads CASSLQVSGTASYPYTF. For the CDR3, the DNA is TGTGCCAGCAGTTTACAAGTATCTGGTACAGCCTCCTATCCCTACACCTTC.

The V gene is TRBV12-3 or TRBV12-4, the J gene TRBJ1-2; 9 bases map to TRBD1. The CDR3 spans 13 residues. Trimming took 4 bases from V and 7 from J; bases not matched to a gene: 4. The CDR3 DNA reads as TGTGCCAGCAGTTCACAGGGGGCCCGTGGCTACACCTTC. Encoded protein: CASSSQGARGYTF.

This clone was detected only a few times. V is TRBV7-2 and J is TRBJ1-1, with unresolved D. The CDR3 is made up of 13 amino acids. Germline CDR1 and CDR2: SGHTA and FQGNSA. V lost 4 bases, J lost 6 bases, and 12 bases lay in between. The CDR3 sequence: CASSSRRESEAFF. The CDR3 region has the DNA TGTGCCAGCAGCTCCCGGCGGGAATCTGAAGCTTTCTTT.

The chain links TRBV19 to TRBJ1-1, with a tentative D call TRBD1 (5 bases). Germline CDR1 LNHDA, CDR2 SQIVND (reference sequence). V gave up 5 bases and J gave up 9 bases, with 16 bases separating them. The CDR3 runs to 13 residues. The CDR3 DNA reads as TGTGCCAGTAGTGAGTTTTTGTCAGGGAAAGCTTTCTTT. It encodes CASSEFLSGKAFF. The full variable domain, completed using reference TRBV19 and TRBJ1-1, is DGGITQSPKYLFRKEGQNVTLSCEQNLNHDAMYWYRQDPGQGLRLIYYSQIVNDFQKGDIAEGYSVSREKKESFPLTVTSAQKNPTAFYLCASSEFLSGKAFFGQGTRLTVV.

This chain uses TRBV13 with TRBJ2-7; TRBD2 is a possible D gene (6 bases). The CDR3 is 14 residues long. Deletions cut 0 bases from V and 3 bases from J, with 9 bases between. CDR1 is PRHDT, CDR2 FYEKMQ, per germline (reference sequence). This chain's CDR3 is CASSLGTSGYEQYF. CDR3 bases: TGTGCCAGCAGCTTAGGGACTAGTGGCTACGAGCAGTACTTC.

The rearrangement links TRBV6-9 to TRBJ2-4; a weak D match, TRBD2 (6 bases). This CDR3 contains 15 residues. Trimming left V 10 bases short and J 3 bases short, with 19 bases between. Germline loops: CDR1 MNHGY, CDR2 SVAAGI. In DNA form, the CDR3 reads TGTGCCAAAGTGGGGTGGGACTTGCTCAAAAACATTCAGTACTTC. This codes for CAKVGWDLLKNIQYF.

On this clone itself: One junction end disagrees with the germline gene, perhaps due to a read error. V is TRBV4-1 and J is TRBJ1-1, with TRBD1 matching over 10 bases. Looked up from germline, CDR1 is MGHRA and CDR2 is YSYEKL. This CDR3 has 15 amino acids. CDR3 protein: CASSQETGTGVVVGF. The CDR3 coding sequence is TGCGCCAGCAGCCAAGAGACCGGGACAGGGGTCGTAGTGGGCTTT.

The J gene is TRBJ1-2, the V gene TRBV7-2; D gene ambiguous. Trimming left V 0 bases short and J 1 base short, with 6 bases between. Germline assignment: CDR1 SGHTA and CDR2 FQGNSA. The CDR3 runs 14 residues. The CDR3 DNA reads TGTGCCAGCAGCTTAGCACAGATTAACTATGGCTACACCTTC. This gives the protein CASSLAQINYGYTF.

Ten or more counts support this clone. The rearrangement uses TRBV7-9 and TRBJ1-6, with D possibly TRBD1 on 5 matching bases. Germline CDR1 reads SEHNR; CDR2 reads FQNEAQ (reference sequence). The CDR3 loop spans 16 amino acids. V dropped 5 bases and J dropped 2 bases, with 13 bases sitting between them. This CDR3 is CASSLSGGTYNSPLHF. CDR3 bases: TGTGCCAGCAGCCTAAGCGGGGGAACCTATAATTCACCCCTCCACTTT. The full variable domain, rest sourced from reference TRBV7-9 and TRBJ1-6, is DTGVSQNPRHKITKRGQNVTFRCDPISEHNRLYWYRQTLGQGPEFLTYFQNEAQLEKSRLLSDRFSAERPKGSFSTLEIQRTEQGDSAMYLCASSLSGGTYNSPLHFGNGTRLTVT.

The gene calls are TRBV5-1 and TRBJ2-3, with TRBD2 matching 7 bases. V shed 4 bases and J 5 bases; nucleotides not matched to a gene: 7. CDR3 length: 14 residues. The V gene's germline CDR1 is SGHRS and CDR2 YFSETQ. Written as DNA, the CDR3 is TGCGCCAGCAGCCGCGGGGGAGGGGAAGATACGCAGTATTTT. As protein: CASSRGGGEDTQYF.

The CDR3 DNA reads TGTGCCAGCAGCAAGGACAGGGAGAGCTCCTACGAGCAGTACTTC. Amino acids: CASSKDRESSYEQYF. This sequence joins TRBV14 and TRBJ2-7, with TRBD1 matching over 8 bases. The CDR3 contains 15 residues. The germline V gene has CDR1 SGHDN and CDR2 FVKESK. V gave up 5 bases and J gave up 0 bases; unmatched junction bases: 6.

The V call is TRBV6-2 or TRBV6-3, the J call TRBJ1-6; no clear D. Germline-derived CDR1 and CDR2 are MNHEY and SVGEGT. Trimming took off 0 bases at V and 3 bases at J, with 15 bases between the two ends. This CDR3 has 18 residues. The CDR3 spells CASSYSAGNGFYNSPLHF. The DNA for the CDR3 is TGTGCCAGCAGTTACTCTGCGGGGAATGGTTTCTATAATTCACCCCTCCACTTT.

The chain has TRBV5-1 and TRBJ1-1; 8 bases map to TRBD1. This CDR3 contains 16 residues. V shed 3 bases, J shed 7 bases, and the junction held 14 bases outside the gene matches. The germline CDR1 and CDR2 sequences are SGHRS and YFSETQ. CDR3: CASSSTGVSVPLEAFF. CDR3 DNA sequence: TGCGCCAGCAGCTCGACAGGGGTATCGGTACCGCTTGAAGCTTTCTTT.

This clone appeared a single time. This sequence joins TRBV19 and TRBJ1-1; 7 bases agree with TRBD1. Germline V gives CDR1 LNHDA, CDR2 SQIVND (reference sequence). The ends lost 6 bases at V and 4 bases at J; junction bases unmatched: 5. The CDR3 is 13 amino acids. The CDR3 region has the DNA TGTGCCAGTAGCTTGACAGGGTTCACTGAAGCTTTCTTT. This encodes CASSLTGFTEAFF.